Given below is one TCR beta chain in context. Its antigen is unidentified. This clone may be a read error of a much larger clone one base away. This entry is derived from a study of T cell repertoires in cytomegalovirus infection. This CDR3 contains 17 residues. The germline gives CDR1 MNHEY, CDR2 SVGAGI. Trimming left V 0 bases short and J 2 bases short, with 17 bases between. Whole-study results and caveats: The ex vivo response was dominated by HLA-C-restricted CMV-specific TCR beta clonotypes.

Each CDR3 protein gets one entry after TCRdb re-called the reads with MiXCR. The sample lists about 890,000 distinct CDR3 sequences, approximately 31% seen once, with roughly an eighth in the top ten. The chain recombines TRBV6-5 with TRBJ2-7; D gene ambiguous. The receptor was derived from a human donor in good health (CMV status not recorded). Some clones in this sample may be carry-over from other donors' samples. The source material was cultured CD8+ T cells from PBMCs, sampled from culture after CMV antigen stimulation. This CDR3 is CASSYSRVSGSPYEQYF. The CDR3 DNA reads as TGTGCCAGCAGTTACTCGAGAGTCTCAGGTTCGCCCTACGAGCAGTACTTC.